This T cell receptor beta chain was sequenced during a study of T cells in women clearing cervical HPV infection. Regarding this clone: The antigen is unknown. The read terminates 3 residues before the CDR3 end, so the remaining end is supplied by the germline J gene.

Findings of the study overall: Associations may precede or follow infection; HPV-specific or memory T cells were not isolated.

Method: immunoSEQ multiplex PCR; TCRdb's copy keeps in-frame clones and lacks some. This sample's table has about 27,000 clones. The junction had 6 bases not matched to a gene; V was cut back by 5 bases and J by 5 bases. The CDR3 length is 15 residues. The V gene's germline CDR1 is MNHEY and CDR2 SVGEGT. All donors had a single incident cervical HPV16 infection, not prevalent. V gene TRBV6-2 or TRBV6-3 combines with J gene TRBJ1-6; 7 nucleotides match TRBD1. Sample: blood buffy coat. This TCR was sampled from a woman between 18 and 69 years old with a cervical HPV16 infection that either progressed to CIN3+ or cleared (not recorded which). The DNA read from the CDR3 is TGTGCCAGCAGTGTCCGGGACAGAGATAATTCACCC. Residues: CASSVRDRDNSP. The complete CDR3 reads CASSVRDRDNSPLHF.